This TCR beta chain was recovered during a study of blood T cell repertoires in COVID-19. This clone was detected only a few times. This sample includes further DNA sequences coding for the same CDR3. Trimming cost V 3 bases and J 0 bases; bases outside gene matches: 3. Germline CDR1 reads SQVTM; CDR2 reads ANQGSEA. The CDR3 is 14 amino acids. Original analysis: Estimation of nucleated cell counts was performed using reference gene primer amplification. Generated by immunoSEQ multiplex PCR, the TCRdb table keeps only in-frame clones and is missing some. The V and J calls and the clone size are those of that table, but D and trimming were determined from the DNA. The sample holds about 260,000 clones; more than 80% are singletons and the top ten take approximately 0.9%.

The chain uses TRBV29-1 and TRBJ1-1, with 8 bases aligning to TRBD1. The sequence was obtained from a man between 50 and 59 years old who had been exposed to COVID-19. Sequenced input: PBMCs or T cells enriched from blood (not recorded which). CDR3 sequence: CSVDDRGLNTEAFF. The CDR3 bases are TGCAGCGTTGATGACAGGGGTTTGAACACTGAAGCTTTCTTT.